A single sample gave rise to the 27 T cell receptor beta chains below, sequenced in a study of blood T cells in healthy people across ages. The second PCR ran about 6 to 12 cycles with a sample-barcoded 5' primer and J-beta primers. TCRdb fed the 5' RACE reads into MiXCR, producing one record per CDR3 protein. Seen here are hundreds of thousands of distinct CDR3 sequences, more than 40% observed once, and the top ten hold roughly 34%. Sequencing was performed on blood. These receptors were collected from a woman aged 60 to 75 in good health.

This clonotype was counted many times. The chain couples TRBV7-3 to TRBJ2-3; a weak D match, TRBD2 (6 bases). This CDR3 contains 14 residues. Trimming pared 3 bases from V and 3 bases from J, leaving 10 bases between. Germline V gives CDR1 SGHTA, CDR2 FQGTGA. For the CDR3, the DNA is TGTGCCAGCAGCTTGACGGGAGTAACAGATACGCAGTATTTT. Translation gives CASSLTGVTDTQYF.

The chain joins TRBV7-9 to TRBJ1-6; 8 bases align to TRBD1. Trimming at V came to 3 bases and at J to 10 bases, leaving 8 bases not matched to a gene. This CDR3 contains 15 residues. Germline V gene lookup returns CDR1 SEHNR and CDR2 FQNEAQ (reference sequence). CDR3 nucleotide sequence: TGTGCCAGCAGCTTGGACAGGGTACGACAGTCACCCCTCCACTTT. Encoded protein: CASSLDRVRQSPLHF.

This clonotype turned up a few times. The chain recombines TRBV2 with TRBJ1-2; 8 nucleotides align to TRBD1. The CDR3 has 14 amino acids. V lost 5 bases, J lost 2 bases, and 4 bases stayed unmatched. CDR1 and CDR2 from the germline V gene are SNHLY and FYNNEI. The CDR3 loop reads CASSSQGVNYGYTF. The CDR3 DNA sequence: TGTGCCAGCAGTTCACAGGGGGTCAACTATGGCTACACCTTC.

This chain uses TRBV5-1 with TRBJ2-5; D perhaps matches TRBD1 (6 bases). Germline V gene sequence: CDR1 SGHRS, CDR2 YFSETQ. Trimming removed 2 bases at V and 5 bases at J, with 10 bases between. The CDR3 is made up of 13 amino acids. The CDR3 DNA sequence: TGCGCCAGCAGCTTTACAGGGTTTGAGACCCAGTACTTC. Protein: CASSFTGFETQYF.

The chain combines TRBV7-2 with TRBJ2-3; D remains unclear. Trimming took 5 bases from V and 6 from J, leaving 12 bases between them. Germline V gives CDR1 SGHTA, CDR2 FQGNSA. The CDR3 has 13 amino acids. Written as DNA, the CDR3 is TGTGCCAGCAGCCCCGCGTTTGAGGATACGCAGTATTTT. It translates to CASSPAFEDTQYF.

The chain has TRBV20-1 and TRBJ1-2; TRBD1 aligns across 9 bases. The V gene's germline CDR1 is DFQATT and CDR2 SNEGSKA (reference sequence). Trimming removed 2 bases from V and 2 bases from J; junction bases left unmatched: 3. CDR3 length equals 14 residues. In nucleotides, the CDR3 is TGCAGTGCTAGACTTGACAGGGGGAACTATGGCTACACCTTC. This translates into CSARLDRGNYGYTF.

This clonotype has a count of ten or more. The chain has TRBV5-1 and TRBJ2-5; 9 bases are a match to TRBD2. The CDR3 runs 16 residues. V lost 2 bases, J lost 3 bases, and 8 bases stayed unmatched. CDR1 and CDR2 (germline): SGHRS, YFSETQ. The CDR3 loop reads CASSLRFSGREETQYF. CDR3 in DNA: TGCGCCAGCAGCTTAAGGTTTAGCGGGAGAGAAGAGACCCAGTACTTC.

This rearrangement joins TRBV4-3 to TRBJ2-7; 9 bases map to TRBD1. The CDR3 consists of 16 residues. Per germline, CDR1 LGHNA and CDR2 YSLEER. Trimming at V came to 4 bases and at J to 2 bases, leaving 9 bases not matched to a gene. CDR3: CASSPRLGTGPYEQYF. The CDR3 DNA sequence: TGCGCCAGCAGCCCTAGGCTTGGGACAGGGCCCTACGAGCAGTACTTC.

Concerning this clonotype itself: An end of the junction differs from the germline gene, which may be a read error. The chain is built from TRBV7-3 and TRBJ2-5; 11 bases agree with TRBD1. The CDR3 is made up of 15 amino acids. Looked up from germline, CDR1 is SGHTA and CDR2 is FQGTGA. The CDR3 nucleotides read TGTGTCAGCAGCTACTCCGGGACAGGGGGGGAGACCCAGTACTTC. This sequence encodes CVSSYSGTGGETQYF.

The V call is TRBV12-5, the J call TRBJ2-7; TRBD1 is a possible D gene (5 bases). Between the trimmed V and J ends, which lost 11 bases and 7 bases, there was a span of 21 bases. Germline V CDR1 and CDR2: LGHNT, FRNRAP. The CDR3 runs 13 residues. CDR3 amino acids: CAQPPPRAGEQYF. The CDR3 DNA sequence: TGTGCTCAGCCCCCCCCCAGGGCAGGTGAGCAGTACTTC.

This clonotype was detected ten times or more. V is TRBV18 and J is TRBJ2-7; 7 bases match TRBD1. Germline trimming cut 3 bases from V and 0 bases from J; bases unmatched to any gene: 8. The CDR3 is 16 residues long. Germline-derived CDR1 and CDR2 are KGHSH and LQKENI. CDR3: CASSPDAGTVSYEQYF. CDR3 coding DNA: TGTGCCAGCTCACCCGACGCCGGGACAGTCTCCTACGAGCAGTACTTC.

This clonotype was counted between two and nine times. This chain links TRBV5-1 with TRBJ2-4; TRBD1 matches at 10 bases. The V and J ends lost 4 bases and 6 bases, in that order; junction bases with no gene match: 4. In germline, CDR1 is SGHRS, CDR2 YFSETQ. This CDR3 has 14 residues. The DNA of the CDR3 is TGCGCCAGCAGCACGGGACAGGGGCCAAACATTCAGTACTTC. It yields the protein CASSTGQGPNIQYF.

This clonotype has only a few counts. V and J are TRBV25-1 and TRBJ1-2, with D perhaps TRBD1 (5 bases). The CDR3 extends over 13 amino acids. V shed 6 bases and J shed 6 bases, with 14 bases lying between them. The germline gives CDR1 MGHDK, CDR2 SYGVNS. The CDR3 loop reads CASRGNRFDGYTF. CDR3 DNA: TGTGCCAGCAGGGGTAACAGGTTTGATGGCTACACCTTC.

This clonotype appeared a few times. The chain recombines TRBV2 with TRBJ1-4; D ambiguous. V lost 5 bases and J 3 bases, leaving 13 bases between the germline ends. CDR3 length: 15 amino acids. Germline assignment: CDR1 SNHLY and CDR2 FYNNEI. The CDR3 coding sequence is TGTGCCAGCAGTAGTCAAAATTGGGCTAATGAAAAACTGTTTTTT. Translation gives CASSSQNWANEKLFF.

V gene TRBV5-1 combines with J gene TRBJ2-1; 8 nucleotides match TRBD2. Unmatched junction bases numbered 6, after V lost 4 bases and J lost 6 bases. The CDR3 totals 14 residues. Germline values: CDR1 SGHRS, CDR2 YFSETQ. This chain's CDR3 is CASSRGAGGNEQFF. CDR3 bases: TGCGCCAGCAGCCGTGGGGCGGGAGGCAATGAGCAGTTCTTC.

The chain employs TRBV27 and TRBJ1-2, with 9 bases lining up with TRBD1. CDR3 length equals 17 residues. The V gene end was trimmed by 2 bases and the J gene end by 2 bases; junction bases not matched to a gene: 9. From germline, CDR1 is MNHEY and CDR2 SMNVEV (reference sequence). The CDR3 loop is CASSLAVTGGANYGYTF. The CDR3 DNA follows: TGTGCCAGCAGTTTAGCCGTAACAGGGGGCGCCAACTATGGCTACACCTTC.

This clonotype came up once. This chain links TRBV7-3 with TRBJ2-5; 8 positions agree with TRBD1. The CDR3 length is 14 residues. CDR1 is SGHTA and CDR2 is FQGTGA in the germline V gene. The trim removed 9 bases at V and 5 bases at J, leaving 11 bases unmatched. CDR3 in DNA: TGTGCCAGTAGCCCTCGACAGGGGTGGGAGACCCAGTACTTC. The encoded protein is CASSPRQGWETQYF.

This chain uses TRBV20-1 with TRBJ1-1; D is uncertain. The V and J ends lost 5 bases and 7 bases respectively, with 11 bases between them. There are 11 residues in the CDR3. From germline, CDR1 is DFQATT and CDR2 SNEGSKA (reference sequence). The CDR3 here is CSAVGILEAFF. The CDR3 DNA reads TGCAGTGCTGTGGGGATCCTTGAAGCTTTCTTT.

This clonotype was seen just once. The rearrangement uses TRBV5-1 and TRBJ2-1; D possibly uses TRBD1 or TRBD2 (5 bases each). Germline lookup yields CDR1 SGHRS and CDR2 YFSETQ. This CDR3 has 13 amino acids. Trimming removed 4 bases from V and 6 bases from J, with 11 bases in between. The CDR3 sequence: CASSRDPRNEQFF. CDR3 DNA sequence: TGCGCCAGCAGCCGGGACCCCCGCAATGAGCAGTTCTTC.

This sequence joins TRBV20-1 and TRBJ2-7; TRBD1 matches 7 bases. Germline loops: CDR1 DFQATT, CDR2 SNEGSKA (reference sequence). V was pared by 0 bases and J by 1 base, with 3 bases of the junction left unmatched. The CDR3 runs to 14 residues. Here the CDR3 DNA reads TGCAGTGCTAGAGACACGGGACAGTCCTACGAGCAGTACTTC. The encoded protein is CSARDTGQSYEQYF.

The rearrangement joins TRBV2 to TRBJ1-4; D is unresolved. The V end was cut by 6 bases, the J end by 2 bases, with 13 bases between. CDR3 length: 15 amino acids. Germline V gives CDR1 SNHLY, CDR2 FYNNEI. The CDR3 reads CASSRILSTNEKLFF. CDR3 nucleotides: TGTGCCAGCAGCCGAATACTATCCACTAATGAAAAACTGTTTTTT.

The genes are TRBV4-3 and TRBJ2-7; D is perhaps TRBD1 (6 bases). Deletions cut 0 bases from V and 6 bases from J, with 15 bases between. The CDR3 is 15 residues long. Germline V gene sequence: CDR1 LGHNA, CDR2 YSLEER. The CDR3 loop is CASSQDSQGRTEQYF. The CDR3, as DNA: TGCGCCAGCAGCCAAGATTCCCAGGGGCGTACCGAGCAGTACTTC.

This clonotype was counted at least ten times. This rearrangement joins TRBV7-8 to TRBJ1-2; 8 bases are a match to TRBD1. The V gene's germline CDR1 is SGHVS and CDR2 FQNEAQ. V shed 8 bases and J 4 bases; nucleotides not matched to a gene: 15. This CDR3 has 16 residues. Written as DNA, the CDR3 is TGTGCCAGCGGTCCGAGACAGGGGACGCTTCTCTATGGCTACACCTTC. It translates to CASGPRQGTLLYGYTF.

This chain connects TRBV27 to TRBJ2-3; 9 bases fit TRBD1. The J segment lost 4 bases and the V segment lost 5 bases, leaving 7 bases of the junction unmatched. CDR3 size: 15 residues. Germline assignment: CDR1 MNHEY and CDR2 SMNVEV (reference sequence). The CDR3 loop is CASSQGTGKADTQYF. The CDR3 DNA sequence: TGTGCCAGCAGTCAAGGGACAGGGAAGGCAGATACGCAGTATTTT.

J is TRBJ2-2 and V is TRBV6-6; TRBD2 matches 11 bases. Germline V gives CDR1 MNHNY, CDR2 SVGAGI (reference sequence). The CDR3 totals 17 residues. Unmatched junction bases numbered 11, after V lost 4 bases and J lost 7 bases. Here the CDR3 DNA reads TGTGCCAGCAGTTTCCCCGGGACTAGCGGTTTAGGCGGGGAGCTGTTTTTT. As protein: CASSFPGTSGLGGELFF.

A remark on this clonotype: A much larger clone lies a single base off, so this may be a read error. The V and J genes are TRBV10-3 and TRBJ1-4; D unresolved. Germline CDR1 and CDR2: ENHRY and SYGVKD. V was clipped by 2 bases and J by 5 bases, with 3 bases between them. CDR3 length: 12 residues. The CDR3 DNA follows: TGTGCCATCAGTGAGGGGAATGAAAAACTGTTTTTT. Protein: CAISEGNEKLFF.

This CDR3 reads CASSGGDRGNAEAFF. DNA for the CDR3: TGTGCCAGCAGTGGCGGGGATCGAGGAAACGCTGAAGCTTTCTTT. This chain joins TRBV25-1 and TRBJ1-1; no reliable D call. Germline CDR1 is MGHDK and CDR2 is SYGVNS. This CDR3 is 15 amino acids long. V gave up 4 bases and J gave up 6 bases, with 18 bases separating them. The complete variable domain, with remaining parts taken from reference TRBV25-1 and TRBJ1-1, reads EADIYQTPRYLVIGTGKKITLECSQTMGHDKMYWYQQDPGMELHLIHYSYGVNSTEKGDLSSESTVSRIRTEHFPLTLESARPSHTSQYLCASSGGDRGNAEAFFGQGTRLTVV.